This entry describes one TCR beta chain. It has no known antigen specificity. Base qualities were left out, and no much larger clone turns up one base away. V loses 6 bases, J loses 11 bases, and the germline ends lie 25 bases apart. There are 16 amino acids in the CDR3, from cysteine to phenylalanine inclusive. This entry keeps only the CDR3 DNA: 48 bases, framed from base 1. According to the germline V gene (reference sequence), CDR1 reads MNHNY and CDR2 reads SVGAGI. The sample is drawn from a study of shared clonotypes between healthy human individuals (dated by TCRdb to 2020 to 2022). Regarding the study in general: The cohort included three men and a couple of women between 18 and 49 years of age. Per donor, three plates each were used for CD4 naive and CD4 memory, two for CD8 naive, and one for CD8 memory. Blood TCR repertoires of roughly 5 healthy adults were deeply sequenced to estimate repertoire size and the extent of clonotype sharing between individuals. Libraries were prepared and TCR repertoires were sequenced by different laboratories using diverse techniques, in order to increase sequencing depth and limit assay-specific biases. Each donor's leukapheresis produced roughly between about 0.8 and 10 billion PBMCs. Summary of the overall study and its limitations: Sampling was limited to blood, and TCR repertoires in tissue likely differ from TCR repertoires in blood. When a handful of donors were compared, the shared fraction of clonotypes was 5% to 6.5% for naive CD4, around 3.5% for naive CD8, 2% to 2.5% for memory CD4, and approximately 0.4% for memory CD8. Naive subsets generally had larger estimated clonotype richness than memory subsets did. Rarefaction of sorted-subset datasets indicated incomplete sequencing despite the large sequencing depth. The genetic and exposure-history diversity represented was limited by the small number of donors. Compared with non-shared clonotypes, the clonotypes found in all four sorted-subset donors had higher generation probabilities. Pairwise subsampling led to the expectation that sequencing depth would affect the degree of clonotype sharing among donors.

TCR CDR3 regions were amplified from genomic DNA by multiplex PCR using the deep immunoSEQ assay. Extracted genomic DNA from each cell subset was spread evenly across all wells of several immunoSEQ 96-well plates, with each plate serving as a replicate. Each replicate PCR for sorted subsets received around 200 ng genomic DNA, equal to about 30,000 T cell genomes. Purified libraries were measured with a Qubit 3.0 fluorometer, size-checked on a Bioanalyzer 2100, and measured again with the KAPA Library Quantification kit. Each immunoSEQ 96-well plate was sequenced on its own single-read 150-cycle Illumina NextSeq 550 flow cell. In the original analysis: Because the immunoSEQ output held only junctional sequences and lacked quality scores, the filtering could not match the filtering applied to full-length reads. Sequences were annotated with PyIR, a Python wrapper for IgBLAST v1.9, and V/J genes and CDR3 were assigned using IMGT germline references. Reads with weak V/J assignments (E-value above 1e-6), missing CDR3, stop codons, out-of-frame junctions, or ambiguous translated residues were removed. V3J clonotypes were defined as sequences sharing the same inferred V gene, J gene, and CDR3 amino acid sequence. Percentage overlap between repertoires was computed as shared unique clonotypes divided by the size of the smaller repertoire. RTK rarefaction, the Chao1 estimator, and Recon v2.1 estimates of unobserved clonotypes were used to assess repertoire richness. Generation probabilities were computed with OLGA for all TCRbeta clonotypes obtained by the gDNA method from several donors. Sourced from immuneACCESS, this table was stored by TCRdb with only in-frame sequences that have V and J called. A share of the clones is absent; for the studies checked, an unresolved V gene accounts for under half, and the remainder has no known explanation. Clonal size and the V and J genes are those of that table, whereas D and trimming came from the DNA. The sample data list more than 2,000,000 clones, and around 90% of these were observed just once. The ten largest clones take up roughly 0.14% of the sample.

Donors were healthy HIV-negative adults with no recently reported acute infections or vaccinations. Only Caucasian adults living in Nashville, Tennessee, USA were represented among the donors. CD4+ T cells were enriched through magnetic negative selection, after which naive cells were positively selected on CD45RA and the remaining negative fraction served as the memory subset. Blood was obtained by leukapheresis, after which PBMCs were separated by Ficoll-Histopaque density gradient centrifugation and cryopreserved in liquid nitrogen vapor phase. Analytical flow cytometry was used to check the purity and quantity of each magnetically sorted T cell population. Genomic DNA was isolated from each sorted fraction and quantified by UV absorbance on a Nanodrop 2000c.

The receptor chain draws on TRBV6-6 and TRBJ1-4; 6 matching bases give a weak D call of TRBD1. The clonotype originates from a man between 18 and 35 years old in good health. Sequenced input: naive CD4+ T cells sorted from blood. The sample's cell subset or site label, decoded: CD45RA+ positively selected. The nucleotide sequence reads TGTGCCAGCAGCCCCCTAGTGACAGGACCCCTGGAGAAACTGTTTTTT. The translation is CASSPLVTGPLEKLFF.